Listed below are T cell receptor beta chains from one sample, sequenced in a study of shared T cell receptors in the human thymus. Libraries were prepared by immunoSEQ multiplex PCR; TCRdb keeps only in-frame clonotypes and omits some of them. This sample carries about 660,000 clones, approximately 88% of them seen once, and the ten largest clones take approximately 0.011%. The same data also went into a second study, on human thymus T cells.

Sequenced material: thymocytes. The receptors originated from a boy in the first two years of life with a congenital heart defect. Each CDR3 is given with its conserved first and last residue. The D gene is left open where the match is weak. A clone size is listed for some rows: how often the clone was seen (once, few, many), or a class if it is expanded.

d_gene	v_gene	abundance	j_gene	CDR3nt	CDR3aa
NA	TRBV29-1	NA	TRBJ1-3	TGCAGCGTTGAAATAGTCAACTCTGGAAACACCATATATTTT	CSVEIVNSGNTIYF
TRBD2	TRBV6-6	NA	TRBJ2-7	TGTGCCAGCAGTTACTCTAGACTAGCGACTTTCAACGAGCAGTACTTC	CASSYSRLATFNEQYF
NA	TRBV7-2	NA	TRBJ2-5	TGTGCCAGCAGCTGCGACAGCGAAGAGACCCAGTACTTC	CASSCDSEETQYF
TRBD2	TRBV6-5	NA	TRBJ2-7	TGTGCCAGCAGTTCCGGGACTAGCGGGGTCTCCTACGAGCAGTACTTC	CASSSGTSGVSYEQYF
NA	TRBV2	once	TRBJ2-1	TGTGCCAGCCTGCGCGAGAAGCCCTCCTACAATGAGCAGTTCTTC	CASLREKPSYNEQFF
TRBD2	TRBV19	NA	TRBJ2-1	TGTGCCACTGAAGCGGGGGGGCCCTACAATGAGCAGTTCTTC	CATEAGGPYNEQFF
NA	TRBV7-6	NA	TRBJ2-1	TGTGCCAGCAGCTTAGTCCGGACAAACGAGCAGTTCTTC	CASSLVRTNEQFF
TRBD2	TRBV7-2	NA	TRBJ2-2	TGTGCCAGCAGCAAAGCGGGAGGGAACCCCGGGGAGCTGTTTTTT	CASSKAGGNPGELFF
NA	TRBV7-9	NA	TRBJ1-3	TGTGCCAGCAGCGGAACAGTTGGAAACACCATATATTTT	CASSGTVGNTIYF
TRBD1	TRBV5-1	NA	TRBJ2-1	TGCGCCAGCAGCTTGGTTATCGGACAGGGTCGAGAGCAGTTCTTC	CASSLVIGQGREQFF
TRBD1	TRBV6-5	NA	TRBJ1-2	TGTGCCAGCAGGGAGACAGGGGAGGTAAACTATGGCTACACCTTC	CASRETGEVNYGYTF
NA	TRBV30	NA	TRBJ1-1	TGTGCCTGGAGTGTACTAAAAGGGGAGAACACTGAAGCTTTCTTT	CAWSVLKGENTEAFF
NA	TRBV29-1	NA	TRBJ2-2	TGCAGCGGCCAACGGGGGATAGGAGCCGGGGAGCTGTTTTTT	CSGQRGIGAGELFF
TRBD2	TRBV19	NA	TRBJ2-5	TGTGCCAGTAGTTCCCGGGGGGGGGAGACCCAGTACTTC	CASSSRGGETQYF
NA	TRBV7-8	NA	TRBJ2-7	TGTGCCAGCAGCATCGCGTTGCGGGTGGGGCAGTACTTC	CASSIALRVGQYF
TRBD2	TRBV5-1	NA	TRBJ2-3	TGCGCCAGCAGCGGGGGACTAGCGGGGGCCACAGATACGCAGTATTTT	CASSGGLAGATDTQYF
NA	TRBV6-1	NA	TRBJ2-7	TGTGCCAGCAGTGGGATTCAGGGGCCCCCCTACGAGCAATACTTC	CASSGIQGPPYEQYF
NA	TRBV19	NA	TRBJ2-7	TGTGCCAGTAGTCCTAGACTAGTAGGGCCCTACGAGCAGTACTTC	CASSPRLVGPYEQYF
NA	TRBV10-3	NA	TRBJ1-1	TGTGCCATCAGGACAAACACTGAAGCTTTCTTT	CAIRTNTEAFF
TRBD2	TRBV10-3	NA	TRBJ2-7	TGTGCCATCAGTGAGTCCCTAGCGGGAAAGTACGAGCAGTACTTC	CAISESLAGKYEQYF
NA	TRBV28	once	TRBJ2-1	TGTGCCAGCAGTTTCTTGGCGGGGTACAATGAGCAGTTCTTC	CASSFLAGYNEQFF
TRBD1	TRBV18	few	TRBJ1-2	TGTGCCAGCTCACCTGAATCCGGGACAGGGGTCGGCTACACCTTC	CASSPESGTGVGYTF
NA	TRBV27	NA	TRBJ2-3	TGTGCCAGCAGTTTTGATAATCAGGCCGGTGAAGATACGCAGTATTTT	CASSFDNQAGEDTQYF
TRBD1	TRBV6-6	NA	TRBJ1-1	TGTGCCAGCAGTTCTACAGGGGGCACTGAAGCTTTCTTT	CASSSTGGTEAFF
TRBD2	TRBV5-1	few	TRBJ2-7	TGCGCCAGCAGCCAGCTAGCGGGGCCCGGGAGGGAGCAGTACTTC	CASSQLAGPGREQYF
TRBD2	TRBV4-3	NA	TRBJ2-1	TGCGCCAGCAGCCAAGCCGCACTAGCGGGAGGGGTCAATGAGCAGTTCTTC	CASSQAALAGGVNEQFF
TRBD1	TRBV28	NA	TRBJ2-7	TGTGCCAGCAGGGACAGGGGCTCCTACGAGCAGTACTTC	CASRDRGSYEQYF
TRBD1	TRBV4-1	NA	TRBJ1-3	TGCGCCAGCAGCCCCGGACAGGGGGCGACCGGAAACACCATATATTTT	CASSPGQGATGNTIYF
NA	TRBV5-8	NA	TRBJ1-1	TGTGCCAGCAGCTTGGGTAGGAACACTGAAGCTTTCTTT	CASSLGRNTEAFF
NA	TRBV5-1	NA	TRBJ2-7	TGCGCCAGCACCTTCGATGGGGCGTTCTACGAGCAGTACTTC	CASTFDGAFYEQYF
NA	TRBV15	NA	TRBJ2-4	TGTGCCACCAGCAGCCCTGCTGGCATAGCCAAAAACATTCAGTACTTC	CATSSPAGIAKNIQYF
NA	TRBV7-2	NA	TRBJ2-7	TGTGCCAGCAGCTTAGCGTACAGCCCGTACTCCTACGAGCAGTACTTC	CASSLAYSPYSYEQYF
NA	TRBV28	once	TRBJ2-3	TGTGCCAGCAGTGAAGACCCCGCCGGGTCGAGAGATACGCAGTATTTT	CASSEDPAGSRDTQYF
TRBD2	TRBV4-1	NA	TRBJ2-7	TGCGCCAGCAGCCAGGGGGGGGGAGTAGCTATATTCTACGAGCAGTACTTC	CASSQGGGVAIFYEQYF